This TCR beta chain was recorded in a study of early T cells in non-severe SARS-CoV-2 infection. Study context: From unsorted whole blood, bulk RNA was sequenced, and the chains remained unpaired.

This clonotype occurred a few times. Its specificity is unknown. Unique molecular identifiers tagged individual cDNA molecules. A single record per CDR3 protein comes from TCRdb applying MiXCR to the 5' RACE reads. Of approximately 97,000 distinct CDR3 sequences listed, around 13% are singletons. The study's findings and limits: Comparison of clonotypes with VDJdb favored anti-spike CD8 responses while missing private and CD4 specificities.

This CDR3 has 13 amino acids. Germline CDR1 SGHVS, CDR2 FQNEAQ. Trimming took 6 bases from V and 4 from J, leaving 12 bases between them. Sequencing was done on a sample of whole blood. The receptor was derived from an adult who was a healthcare worker with PCR-confirmed SARS-CoV-2 infection or an uninfected control (not recorded which). This sequence joins TRBV7-8 and TRBJ2-5; the D call may be TRBD1 or TRBD2 (5 bases each). CDR3 nucleotides: TGTGCCAGCAGTATAGGGGCGGGAGAGACCCAGTACTTC. It translates to CASSIGAGETQYF.